Each of the 18 T cell receptor beta chains below was sequenced from the same sample in a study of blood T cell repertoires in COVID-19. Clones were sequenced by immunoSEQ multiplex PCR, and TCRdb holds only the in-frame ones, with some missing. Of fewer than 150,000 clones listed, 88% are singletons. Sequenced: peripheral blood. The receptors originated from a man aged 50-60 years with active or convalescent COVID-19.

A single count supports this clone. The chain uses TRBV19 and TRBJ1-5; TRBD1 matches at 9 bases. J gave up 2 bases and V 5 bases, and 13 bases lay outside the gene matches. The germline gives CDR1 LNHDA, CDR2 SQIVND (reference sequence). The CDR3 is made up of 18 amino acids. CDR3 DNA: TGTGCCAGTAGTTCACGGGACAGGGAATCCAGTGGCAATCAGCCCCAGCATTTT. Amino acids: CASSSRDRESSGNQPQHF.

V is TRBV4-1 and J is TRBJ2-2; 14 nucleotides align to TRBD2. The CDR3 is 18 amino acids. In germline, CDR1 is MGHRA, CDR2 YSYEKL. The trim removed 1 base at V and 6 bases at J, leaving 7 bases unmatched. CDR3 nucleotide sequence: TGCGCCAGCAGCCAAGTGGAGGGGGGACTAGCGGGAGCCGGGGAGCTGTTTTTT. Protein product: CASSQVEGGLAGAGELFF.

The rearrangement joins TRBV9 to TRBJ2-3, with 12 bases fitting TRBD2. The junction had 7 bases not matched to a gene; V was cut back by 4 bases and J by 4 bases. The CDR3 extends over 16 amino acids. Per germline, CDR1 SGDLS and CDR2 YYNGEE. CDR3 DNA sequence: TGTGCCAGCAGCCCCCTACTAGCGGGAGGAGCAGATACGCAGTATTTT. Translated, it gives CASSPLLAGGADTQYF.

The rearrangement uses TRBV5-4 and TRBJ2-7, with TRBD1 as a possible D gene (6 bases). CDR3 length equals 15 residues. Trimming took off 4 bases at V and 0 bases at J, with 14 bases between the two ends. The germline V gene has CDR1 SGHNT and CDR2 YYREEE (reference sequence). The CDR3 reads CASSRTAMSSYEQYF. CDR3 coding DNA: TGTGCCAGCAGCCGGACAGCTATGAGCTCCTACGAGCAGTACTTC. The variable domain in full, with the rest retrieved from reference TRBV5-4 and TRBJ2-7, is ETGVTQSPTHLIKTRGQQVTLRCSSQSGHNTVSWYQQALGQGPQFIFQYYREEENGRGNFPPRFSGLQFPNYSSELNVNALELDDSALYLCASSRTAMSSYEQYFGPGTRLTVT.

V gene TRBV29-1 combines with J gene TRBJ2-2; 9 bases line up with TRBD1. Germline V gene lookup returns CDR1 SQVTM and CDR2 ANQGSEA. This CDR3 is 13 amino acids long. With 6 bases clipped from V and 11 bases from J, the junction kept 10 bases outside the gene matches. The CDR3 loop reads CSVLQGAQNELFF. CDR3 DNA: TGCAGCGTGCTACAGGGGGCGCAAAACGAGCTGTTTTTT.

The genes are TRBV5-1 and TRBJ2-1, with 7 positions matching TRBD1. The length of the CDR3 is 13 residues. Germline V CDR1 and CDR2: SGHRS, YFSETQ. V trimming: 4 bases; J trimming: 8 bases; junction bases outside the gene matches: 6. CDR3: CASSVDRSYEQFF. In DNA, the CDR3 is TGCGCCAGCAGCGTGGACAGGTCTTATGAGCAGTTCTTC.

The J gene is TRBJ1-1, the V gene TRBV28; the D is unclear. Trimming shortened V by 7 bases and J by 1 base, and 10 bases separated the two germline ends. The length of the CDR3 is 13 residues. Germline CDR1 and CDR2: MDHEN and SYDVKM. The CDR3 DNA reads TGTGCCAGCAAGACATTAGGGAACACTGAAGCTTTCTTT. It yields the protein CASKTLGNTEAFF.

This clone occurred once. Here the CDR3 DNA reads TGTGCCAGCTCACGACAGGAATTCACAGATACGCAGTATTTT. This sequence encodes CASSRQEFTDTQYF. The rearrangement links TRBV18 to TRBJ2-3; a possible D gene is TRBD1 (6 bases). Germline lookup yields CDR1 KGHSH and CDR2 LQKENI. This CDR3 comprises 14 residues. V gave up 4 bases and J gave up 2 bases, with 10 bases separating them. Complete variable domain (other parts from reference TRBV18 and TRBJ2-3): NAGVMQNPRHLVRRRGQEARLRCSPMKGHSHVYWYRQLPEEGLKFMVYLQKENIIDESGMPKERFSAEFPKEGPSILRIQQVVRGDSAAYFCASSRQEFTDTQYFGPGTRLTVL.

The sample holds one count of this clone. This chain joins TRBV15 and TRBJ1-2; TRBD1 aligns across 8 bases. The CDR3 is 18 residues long. V shed 5 bases, J shed 1 base, and the junction held 15 bases outside the gene matches. Germline V CDR1 and CDR2: LNHNV, YYDKDF (reference sequence). CDR3 amino acids: CATSERQGIGRLNYGYTF. Here the CDR3 DNA reads TGTGCCACCAGCGAGCGACAGGGGATTGGAAGGCTTAACTATGGCTACACCTTC.

V usage is TRBV4-3 and J usage is TRBJ2-3; 9 bases fit TRBD1. Germline assignment: CDR1 LGHNA and CDR2 YSLEER. Losses at the gene ends were 3 bases for V and 3 bases for J; bases not matched to a gene: 10. CDR3 length: 17 amino acids. CDR3 bases: TGCGCCAGCAGCCATCACCGGACAGGGGTCGGAACAGATACGCAGTATTTT. Amino acid sequence: CASSHHRTGVGTDTQYF.

The chain links TRBV6-4 to TRBJ1-5; TRBD1 is a possible D gene (6 bases). The V end was cut by 3 bases, the J end by 6 bases, with 15 bases between. The germline V gene encodes CDR1 MRHNA and CDR2 SNTAGT. The CDR3 has 15 residues. As DNA, the CDR3 is TGTGCCAGCAGTGAGGTCTCAGGGGCAAGTCAGCCCCAGCATTTT. Protein product: CASSEVSGASQPQHF.

V gene TRBV6-5 combines with J gene TRBJ1-2, with TRBD1 as a possible D gene (5 bases). V lost 6 bases and J lost 7, with 12 bases in between. CDR3 size: 12 residues. Germline V gene lookup returns CDR1 MNHEY and CDR2 SVGAGI. Written as DNA, the CDR3 is TGTGCCAGCAGCCTCCGTCAGGGTGGCTACACCTTC. As protein: CASSLRQGGYTF.

The V and J genes are TRBV5-5 and TRBJ2-7; D perhaps matches TRBD2 (5 bases). The CDR3 runs to 15 residues. CDR1 is SGHKS and CDR2 is YYEKEE in the germline V gene (reference sequence). V was pared by 0 bases and J by 5 bases, with 15 bases between. The CDR3 loop is CASSLASQTIHEQYF. In DNA form, the CDR3 reads TGTGCCAGCAGCTTGGCCAGTCAGACTATCCACGAGCAGTACTTC.

This chain connects TRBV3-1 (or the pseudogene TRBV3-2) to TRBJ1-4, with 7 nucleotides matching TRBD1. There are 14 residues in the CDR3. V shed 4 bases and J 8 bases; nucleotides not matched to a gene: 7. The germline gives CDR1 LGHDT, CDR2 YNNKEL (reference sequence). CDR3 sequence: CASSPPTQGEKLFF. As DNA, the CDR3 is TGTGCCAGCAGCCCCCCCACACAGGGGGAAAAACTGTTTTTT.

The CDR3, as DNA: TGTGCCAGCAGTTATAACTTCGACAGGAATCAGCCCCAGCATTTT. It yields the protein CASSYNFDRNQPQHF. The rearrangement uses TRBV11-2 and TRBJ1-5; TRBD1 is a possible D gene (6 bases). Germline lookup yields CDR1 SGHAT and CDR2 FQNNGV. The CDR3 totals 15 residues. V lost 6 bases to trimming and J lost 4 bases, with 16 bases between them.

This clone was counted only a few times. The chain links TRBV10-3 to TRBJ1-3, with D perhaps TRBD1 (5 bases). The length of the CDR3 is 17 residues. Germline-derived CDR1 and CDR2 are ENHRY and SYGVKD. The germline V and J ends were trimmed by 4 bases and 3 bases, with 19 bases remaining between them. The CDR3, as DNA: TGTGCCATCAGTGCCCCCCGTTCAGGGCCCTTTGGAAACACCATATATTTT. Translation: CAISAPRSGPFGNTIYF.

This sequence joins TRBV9 and TRBJ2-6; the match to TRBD1 covers 10 bases. Germline lookup yields CDR1 SGDLS and CDR2 YYNGEE. The CDR3 extends over 19 amino acids. The J segment lost 4 bases and the V segment lost 0 bases, leaving 10 bases of the junction unmatched. The CDR3 region has the DNA TGTGCCAGCAGCGTAGTTGAGAGACAGGGGGCAACAGGGGCCAACGTCCTGACTTTC. Its protein is CASSVVERQGATGANVLTF.

The rearrangement joins TRBV6-2 or TRBV6-3 to TRBJ2-1; 9 bases are shared with TRBD2. The V and J ends lost 2 bases and 6 bases, in that order; junction bases with no gene match: 14. The CDR3 consists of 18 residues. In germline, CDR1 is MNHEY, CDR2 SVGEGT. CDR3 nucleotide sequence: TGTGCCAGCAGTTACGCTCTAGCGGGATCCACCTGGGGCAATGAGCAGTTCTTC. Its translation: CASSYALAGSTWGNEQFF.